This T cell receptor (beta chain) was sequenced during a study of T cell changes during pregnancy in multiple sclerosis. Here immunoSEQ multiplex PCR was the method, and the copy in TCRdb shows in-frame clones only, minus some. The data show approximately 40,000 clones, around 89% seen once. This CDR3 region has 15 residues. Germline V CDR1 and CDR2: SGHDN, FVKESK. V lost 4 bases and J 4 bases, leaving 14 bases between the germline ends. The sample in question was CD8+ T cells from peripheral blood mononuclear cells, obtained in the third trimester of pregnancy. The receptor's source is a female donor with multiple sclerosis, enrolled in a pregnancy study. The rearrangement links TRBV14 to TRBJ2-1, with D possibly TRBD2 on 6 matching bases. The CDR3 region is CASSRRVWPYNEQFF. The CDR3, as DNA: TGTGCCAGCAGCCGGAGGGTCTGGCCTTACAATGAGCAGTTCTTC.